This T cell receptor (beta chain) is drawn from a study of regulatory T cells in long-lasting Graves disease. Whole-study context: Duration of antithyroid drug therapy among newly diagnosed Graves' patients was under 3 months.

Germline V gives CDR1 SGHNT, CDR2 YENEEA. The CDR3 extends over 14 amino acids. J was trimmed by 5 bases and V by 5 bases; bases with no gene match: 6. This clonotype was counted at least ten times. Antigen specificity is unknown. CDR3-region Arm-PCR and iRepertoire HTBI primers produced the TCR beta libraries. TCRdb used MiXCR to reprocess the multiplex PCR reads, holding one entry per CDR3 protein. Here the sample spans fewer than 400,000 distinct CDR3 sequences, under 20% being singletons. Time point defined: newly diagnosed GD, antithyroid drugs for less than 3 months. PBMC-derived RNA was used for the TCR library. Study-wide results and caveats: Accuracy could have been hurt by small sample size.

This specimen consisted of peripheral blood mononuclear cells (PBMCs), obtained at new diagnosis, from a patient treated with antithyroid drugs. The source is a female donor with Graves disease. The J gene is TRBJ1-1, the V gene TRBV11-3; 9 bases agree with TRBD1. The CDR3 DNA follows: TGTGCCAGCAGCCTGACACAGGGGGCTACTGAAGCTTTCTTT. Its protein product is CASSLTQGATEAFF.